The 5 T cell receptor beta chains in this list originate from one sample, sequenced in a study of T-cell reconstitution after alpha-beta-depleted transplantation in children (dated by TCRdb to 2016 to 2018). Libraries were made using PCR. Sequenced using an Illumina HiSeq 2500. TCR library preparation used molecular barcoding, with unique molecular identifiers applied to normalize quantification of the TCRbeta repertoire. TCRdb trimmed public reads at Q25 via fastp, called clones via MiXCR and kept in-frame beta chains. For every CDR3 protein sequence, its rows merge into one entry that carries the most common genes and DNA. The sample table records around 440,000 distinct CDR3 sequences; more than 9% of these occur just once. 2% to 2.5% of the sample is held by the ten biggest clonotypes. The label giving this sample's treatment or condition can be read as: allogeneic hematopoietic cell transplantation with graft depleted of TCRalphabeta T cells and CD19 B cells.

Here the sequenced sample was PBMCs, taken before TCRalphabeta/CD19-depleted stem cell transplant. The receptors originated from a child younger than 10 with inherited bone marrow failure, due to receive a stem cell transplant.

In its sample, this clonotype was seen many times. V and J are TRBV28 and TRBJ1-2; TRBD1 matches at 12 bases. Germline V gene sequence: CDR1 MDHEN, CDR2 SYDVKM. This CDR3 comprises 15 residues. J gave up 4 bases and V 5 bases, and 5 bases lay outside the gene matches. The CDR3: CASSARDRGLYGYTF. The DNA for the CDR3 is TGTGCCAGCAGTGCCAGGGACAGGGGGCTCTATGGCTACACCTTC.

This clonotype showed up just once. The chain employs TRBV6-2 or TRBV6-3 and TRBJ2-7; tentative D call: TRBD1 (6 bases). The V and J ends lost 6 bases and 2 bases respectively, with 11 bases between them. The CDR3 is 13 residues long. Germline loops: CDR1 MNHEY, CDR2 SVGEGT. This chain's CDR3 is CASSPRQAYEQYF. Here the CDR3 DNA reads TGTGCCAGCAGCCCTCGACAGGCCTACGAGCAGTACTTC.

This CDR3 reads CASSLRAGGYYEQYF. CDR3 sequence (DNA): TGTGCCAGCAGTTTACGGGCGGGCGGTTACTACGAGCAGTACTTC. The chain couples TRBV27 to TRBJ2-7; D is perhaps TRBD2 (5 bases). Deletions cut 2 bases from V and 3 bases from J, with 14 bases between. Looked up from germline, CDR1 is MNHEY and CDR2 is SMNVEV (reference sequence). The CDR3 contains 15 residues.

CDR3 amino acids: CASSHPGYGTQYF. CDR3 DNA sequence: TGTGCCAGCAGCCACCCAGGGTACGGGACCCAGTACTTC. V is TRBV7-9 and J is TRBJ2-5; D possibly corresponds to TRBD1 (5 bases). CDR1 SEHNR and CDR2 FQNEAQ come from the germline V gene (reference sequence). The CDR3 length is 13 residues. The V gene lost 5 bases and the J gene lost 7 bases, with 14 bases spanning the gap. Combining the CDR3 with reference TRBV7-9 and TRBJ2-5 gives the whole variable domain DTGVSQNPRHKITKRGQNVTFRCDPISEHNRLYWYRQTLGQGPEFLTYFQNEAQLEKSRLLSDRFSAERPKGSFSTLEIQRTEQGDSAMYLCASSHPGYGTQYFGPGTRLLVL.

This clonotype was seen repeatedly, ten times or more. The rearrangement joins TRBV12-3 or TRBV12-4 to TRBJ2-1; the match to TRBD2 covers 14 bases. The CDR3 sequence is 15 residues long. With 6 bases clipped from V and 7 bases from J, the junction kept 5 bases outside the gene matches. Here the CDR3 DNA reads TGTGCCAGCAGCCGACTAGCGGGAGGGCTTAATGAGCAGTTCTTC. Protein: CASSRLAGGLNEQFF.